A selection of T cell receptor beta chains follows, all from one sample in a study of T cell changes during pregnancy in multiple sclerosis. TCRdb's table, derived via immunoSEQ multiplex PCR, lists solely in-frame clones and lacks some. The sample consists of tens of thousands of clones, about 90% of them appearing once. The specimen comprised peripheral blood, sampled in the third trimester of pregnancy. These receptors all come from a female donor in good health, enrolled as a control in a pregnancy study. Each CDR3 is given with its conserved first and last residue. A D gene is named only where the DNA matches it firmly. Some rows have no size entry. The others give once, few or many, or a class for an expanded clone.

j_call | clone_size | d_call | v_call | cdr3_aa | cdr3_nt
TRBJ2-1 | . | . | TRBV7-2 | CASSLQGNEQFF | TGTGCCAGCAGCTTACAGGGGAATGAGCAGTTCTTC
TRBJ1-2 | once | TRBD1 | TRBV30 | CAWSNPDRNFYGYTF | TGTGCCTGGTCTAACCCGGACAGGAACTTCTATGGCTACACCTTC
TRBJ2-6 | . | TRBD2 | TRBV27 | CASSPGEGYSGANVLTF | TGTGCCAGCAGTCCCGGGGAGGGCTACTCTGGGGCCAACGTCCTGACTTTC
TRBJ2-7 | . | TRBD2 | TRBV7-2 | CASSFSPGLAGGYEQYF | TGTGCCAGCAGCTTTTCCCCGGGACTAGCGGGGGGCTACGAGCAGTACTTC
TRBJ2-7 | . | TRBD2 | TRBV4-3 | CASSQDLGTSGGALLSYEQYF | TGCGCCAGCAGCCAAGATTTGGGGACTAGCGGGGGAGCCCTCCTGTCCTACGAGCAGTACTTC
TRBJ2-3 | . | TRBD1 | TRBV6-1 | CASSVPTTGAFSDTQYF | TGTGCCAGCAGTGTACCCACTACAGGGGCGTTTTCAGATACGCAGTATTTT
TRBJ2-1 | . | TRBD2 | TRBV5-1 | CASSLGTSGPYNEQFF | TGCGCCAGCAGCTTGGGGACTAGCGGGCCTTACAATGAGCAGTTCTTC
TRBJ2-3 | . | TRBD1 | TRBV29-1 | CSAGTGGQTDTQYF | TGCAGCGCGGGGACAGGGGGTCAAACAGATACGCAGTATTTT
TRBJ2-6 | . | . | TRBV6-5 | CASTEQAPGANVLTF | TGTGCCAGCACAGAACAGGCCCCTGGGGCCAACGTCCTGACTTTC
TRBJ2-1 | . | . | TRBV27 | CASSLTGEQFF | TGTGCCAGCAGTTTAACTGGTGAGCAGTTCTTC
TRBJ2-3 | few | TRBD1 | TRBV10-1 | CASSGTGADTQYF | TGCGCCAGCAGCGGAACAGGGGCAGATACGCAGTATTTT
TRBJ1-1 | . | TRBD1 | TRBV9 | CASSGLQGAPDTEAFF | TGTGCCAGCAGCGGACTACAGGGGGCCCCGGACACTGAAGCTTTCTTT
TRBJ2-5 | . | TRBD1 | TRBV18 | CASSPRGQGIETQYF | TGTGCCAGCTCACCGCGGGGACAGGGTATAGAGACCCAGTACTTC
TRBJ2-3 | . | . | TRBV4-3 | CASSQDGGGTQYF | TGCGCCAGCAGCCAAGATGGCGGGGGCACGCAGTATTTT
TRBJ2-4 | . | TRBD1 | TRBV30 | CAWSPYGTALLAKNIQYF | TGTGCCTGGAGTCCCTACGGGACAGCCCTGCTAGCCAAAAACATTCAGTACTTC
TRBJ1-2 | . | TRBD1 | TRBV5-4 | CASSWGAAGGYGYTF | TGTGCCAGCAGCTGGGGAGCGGCAGGGGGCTACGGCTACACCTTC